This T cell receptor beta chain was documented in a study of cytomegalovirus exposure and HLA in healthy donors. CDR1 MGHRA and CDR2 YSYEKL come from the germline V gene. Trimming removed 3 bases at V and 2 bases at J, with 16 bases between. The CDR3 loop spans 16 amino acids. General study findings and limits: Some highly shared sequence variants likely arose as a pipeline artifact.

A remark on this clone: What it binds is not known.

PCR employed 60 Vbeta and 13 Jbeta primers. Produced via immunoSEQ multiplex PCR; TCRdb's table is partial and in-frame only. The sample records some 100,000 clones, about three quarters being singletons. The chain is built from TRBV4-1 and TRBJ1-1; TRBD1 might be the D (6 bases). The receptor was isolated from a woman between 35 and 50 years old in good health and CMV-seropositive. Sequenced sample: PBMCs. The CDR3 is CASSQGAGTRNTEAFF. The CDR3 coding sequence is TGCGCCAGCAGCCAGGGGGCCGGGACACGCAACACTGAAGCTTTCTTT.